These 11 T cell receptor beta chains were sequenced from one sample in a study of blood T cells in healthy people across ages. A J-beta primer mix and a sample-barcoded 5' primer were used in a second PCR of roughly 7 to 12 cycles. MiXCR was run by TCRdb on the 5' RACE reads, yielding one entry per CDR3 protein. In the table there are approximately 1,700,000 distinct CDR3 sequences, about two fifths of which are singletons. The material sequenced was blood. Every receptor here comes from a human donor in good health.

The chain joins TRBV18 to TRBJ2-2; D gene ambiguous. V was clipped by 2 bases and J by 3 bases, with 4 bases between them. The V gene's germline CDR1 is KGHSH and CDR2 LQKENI. The CDR3 length is 13 residues. The CDR3 region is CASSPKHTGELFF. The CDR3 DNA follows: TGTGCCAGCTCACCAAAACACACCGGGGAGCTGTTTTTT. The full variable domain, in which reference TRBV18 and TRBJ2-2 provide the parts outside the CDR3, is NAGVMQNPRHLVRRRGQEARLRCSPMKGHSHVYWYRQLPEEGLKFMVYLQKENIIDESGMPKERFSAEFPKEGPSILRIQQVVRGDSAAYFCASSPKHTGELFFGEGSRLTVL.

The CDR3 protein is CASSKNNSPLHF. In DNA form, the CDR3 reads TGTGCCAGCAGCAAAAATAATTCACCCCTCCACTTT. V usage is TRBV21-1 and J usage is TRBJ1-6. TRBV21-1 is a pseudogene locus. The CDR3 sequence is 12 residues long.

This clonotype has only a few counts. This chain uses TRBV3-1 with TRBJ2-3; 8 nucleotides align to TRBD1. The CDR3 is 15 amino acids. V shed 1 base and J 4 bases; nucleotides not matched to a gene: 4. Germline loops: CDR1 LGHDT, CDR2 YNNKEL (reference sequence). CDR3 DNA sequence: TGTGCCAGCAGCCAAGGGACAGGGACCGCAGATACGCAGTATTTT. It yields the protein CASSQGTGTADTQYF.

The chain employs TRBV7-6 and TRBJ2-2; TRBD1 aligns across 10 bases. Germline assignment: CDR1 SGHVS and CDR2 FNYEAQ. This CDR3 spans 15 amino acids. Trimming removed 5 bases from V and 7 bases from J; junction bases left unmatched: 7. The CDR3 reads CASSQRQGAIGELFF. DNA of the CDR3: TGTGCCAGCAGCCAAAGACAGGGGGCCATCGGGGAGCTGTTTTTT.

This clonotype was observed a few times. V is TRBV29-1 and J is TRBJ2-1, with D possibly being TRBD1 (6 bases). V was trimmed by 7 bases and J by 1 base, leaving 11 bases between them. The CDR3 is 13 amino acids. The germline gives CDR1 SQVTM, CDR2 ANQGSEA. The CDR3 DNA reads as TGCAGCGCTAGGACAGCGTCCTACAATGAGCAGTTCTTC. Residues: CSARTASYNEQFF.

This clonotype was seen only a few times. The chain combines TRBV29-1 with TRBJ1-1; D gene uncertain. Per the germline V gene, CDR1 is SQVTM and CDR2 is ANQGSEA. The CDR3 spans 14 residues. Trimming shortened V by 3 bases and J by 4 bases, and 15 bases separated the two germline ends. The CDR3 DNA reads as TGCAGCGTTGACTCTTGGCGGACGGGCACTGAAGCTTTCTTT. Protein product: CSVDSWRTGTEAFF.

This clonotype came up a few times. The V gene is TRBV20-1, the J gene TRBJ2-7; 8 nucleotides agree with TRBD2. With 2 bases clipped from V and 7 bases from J, the junction kept 10 bases outside the gene matches. The germline gives CDR1 DFQATT, CDR2 SNEGSKA (reference sequence). The CDR3 runs to 14 residues. CDR3 residues: CSARHPFERGEQYF. The CDR3 DNA reads TGCAGTGCTAGACATCCCTTTGAGCGGGGGGAGCAGTACTTC.

The CDR3 loop reads CASSLAFEGGNTEAFF. The CDR3 nucleotides are TGTGCCAGCAGTTTAGCGTTCGAGGGGGGAAACACTGAAGCTTTCTTT. The rearrangement uses TRBV12-3 or TRBV12-4 and TRBJ1-1; D may be TRBD1 (6 bases). The CDR3 extends over 16 amino acids. The V end was cut by 0 bases, the J end by 2 bases, with 13 bases between.

This clonotype came up a few times. The chain employs TRBV7-3 and TRBJ2-1; D ambiguous. The CDR3 is 16 amino acids. V was trimmed by 5 bases and J by 8 bases, leaving 22 bases between them. The germline V gene has CDR1 SGHTA and CDR2 FQGTGA. In DNA form, the CDR3 reads TGTGCCAGCAGCCTCCACGACCAGTTTGTTTTGCATGAGCAGTTCTTC. It specifies CASSLHDQFVLHEQFF.

The DNA of the CDR3 is TGCAGCGCCTCACGAGCGACAGCTAACACTGAAGCTTTCTTT. Its translation: CSASRATANTEAFF. This sequence joins TRBV29-1 and TRBJ1-1, with TRBD1 as a possible D gene (5 bases). There are 14 residues in the CDR3. Germline values: CDR1 SQVTM, CDR2 ANQGSEA. With 7 bases removed from V and 2 bases from J, the gap between germline ends came to 17 bases.

Only a few counts were recorded for this clonotype. The V gene is TRBV28, the J gene TRBJ2-5, with 7 bases identical to TRBD1. V lost 3 bases to trimming and J lost 11 bases; unmatched junction nucleotides: 9. Germline V gene lookup returns CDR1 MDHEN and CDR2 SYDVKM. CDR3 length: 13 amino acids. Here the CDR3 DNA reads TGTGCCAGCAGTTTTTTACAGGGGTTGGAGCAGTACTTC. Its translation: CASSFLQGLEQYF.